This TCR beta chain was recorded in a study of blood T cell repertoires in COVID-19. Data came from immunoSEQ multiplex PCR; TCRdb stores just in-frame clones and leaves some out. The table shows around 190,000 clones, with about 88% occurring only once. CDR1 is MNHEY, CDR2 SVGEGT, per germline. The CDR3 length is 15 residues. V lost 6 bases and J lost 2, with 14 bases in between. This clonotype was sampled from a man aged 50 to 59 with COVID-19, enrolled during active disease. Sequenced: peripheral blood. The chain employs TRBV6-2 or TRBV6-3 and TRBJ2-1; perhaps TRBD2 as D (5 bases). This CDR3 reads CASSQYSGAYNEQFF. CDR3 in DNA: TGTGCCAGCAGCCAGTACAGCGGTGCCTACAATGAGCAGTTCTTC.